The sequence of this T cell receptor (beta chain) was determined in a study of identical twins. CDR3 length: 12 amino acids. Germline loops: CDR1 SGHKS, CDR2 YYEKEE (reference sequence). V lost 2 bases and J 7 bases, leaving 10 bases between the germline ends. Template switching (which added a universal primer site) was used, and cDNA carried unique molecular identifiers. In TCRdb, the 5' RACE reads were re-called with MiXCR into one record per CDR3 protein. The table includes 520,000 or so distinct CDR3 sequences, roughly a fifth detected once. This sample also appeared in a second study, on T cells expressing NK-cell markers.

This TCR derives from a woman aged 18-29 years in good health. The chain employs TRBV5-5 and TRBJ2-7; D unclear. Specimen: CD4+ T cells sorted from blood. The CDR3 DNA reads as TGTGCCAGCAGCTTTAATCGGCGGGAGCAGTACTTC. Its translation is CASSFNRREQYF.